Following are 4 T cell receptor beta chains from one sample sequenced in a study of patients and donors after allogeneic stem cell transplantation. Via MiXCR, TCRdb re-called the RT-PCR reads, giving one row per CDR3 protein. Of around 31,000 distinct CDR3 sequences in the sample, about 6.8% were seen once. The sequencing input was blood, either unsorted or a sorted T cell fraction (not recorded which). Receptors were obtained from a human donor who was either an allogeneic HSCT recipient or a stem cell or donor lymphocyte infusion donor (not recorded which). It is not recorded whose cells these are; they may come from a transplant donor.

The chain uses TRBV27 and TRBJ2-5, with D unresolved. V gave up 2 bases and J gave up 4 bases, with 11 bases separating them. Germline lookup yields CDR1 MNHEY and CDR2 SMNVEV (reference sequence). This CDR3 is 14 amino acids long. The CDR3 region is CASSLGPVRETQYF. CDR3 sequence (DNA): TGTGCCAGCAGTTTAGGCCCGGTTCGAGAGACCCAGTACTTC.

This clonotype was counted a few times. The chain has TRBV4-3 and TRBJ2-2, with 9 nucleotides matching TRBD2. CDR3 length: 16 residues. Germline lookup yields CDR1 LGHNA and CDR2 YSLEER. V trimming: 3 bases; J trimming: 6 bases; junction bases outside the gene matches: 8. The CDR3 nucleotides read TGCGCCAGCAGCCAGGATCACCGCGGGAGGGCCGGGGAGCTGTTTTTT. Translation gives CASSQDHRGRAGELFF.

This rearrangement joins TRBV7-3 to TRBJ2-2; 14 nucleotides match TRBD2. From germline, CDR1 is SGHTA and CDR2 FQGTGA. The V gene end was trimmed by 5 bases and the J gene end by 5 bases; junction bases not matched to a gene: 7. CDR3 length equals 17 residues. The CDR3 DNA sequence: TGTGCCAGCAGCACGGATGGGACTAGCGGGAGTACCGGGGAGCTGTTTTTT. It specifies CASSTDGTSGSTGELFF. Supplemented by reference TRBV7-3 and TRBJ2-2, the full variable domain reads GAGVSQTPSNKVTEKGKYVELRCDPISGHTALYWYRQSLGQGPEFLIYFQGTGAADDSGLPNDRFFAVRPEGSVSTLKIQRTERGDSAVYLCASSTDGTSGSTGELFFGEGSRLTVL.

The V gene is TRBV6-5, the J gene TRBJ2-7; no firm D call. The germline gives CDR1 MNHEY, CDR2 SVGAGI. This CDR3 has 15 amino acids. Trimming removed 2 bases from V and 3 bases from J, with 14 bases in between. CDR3 sequence: CASSYATHGGYEQYF. The CDR3 DNA sequence: TGTGCCAGCAGTTACGCGACCCACGGCGGCTACGAGCAGTACTTC.